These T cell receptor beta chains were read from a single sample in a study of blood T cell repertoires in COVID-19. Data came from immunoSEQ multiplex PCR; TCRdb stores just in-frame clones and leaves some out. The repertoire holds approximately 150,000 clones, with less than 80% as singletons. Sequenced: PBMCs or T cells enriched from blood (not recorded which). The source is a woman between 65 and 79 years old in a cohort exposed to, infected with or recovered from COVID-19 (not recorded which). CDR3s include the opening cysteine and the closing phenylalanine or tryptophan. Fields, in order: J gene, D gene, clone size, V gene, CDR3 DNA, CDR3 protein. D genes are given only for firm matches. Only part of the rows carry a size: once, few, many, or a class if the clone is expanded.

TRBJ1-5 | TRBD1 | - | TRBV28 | TGTGCCAGCAGTTTATCCCGACAGGGTGGAGGCAATCAGCCCCAGCATTTT | CASSLSRQGGGNQPQHF
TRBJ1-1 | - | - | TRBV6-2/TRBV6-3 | TGTGCCAGCAGTAATGAGATGAACACTGAAGCTTTCTTT | CASSNEMNTEAFF
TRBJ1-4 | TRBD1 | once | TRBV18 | TGTGCCAGCTCACCGGCCCTACAGGGGACAACTAATGAAAAACTGTTTTTT | CASSPALQGTTNEKLFF
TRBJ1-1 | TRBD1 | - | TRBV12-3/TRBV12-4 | TGTGCCAGCAGTTTGGACAGGGGGGCTGAAGCTTTCTTT | CASSLDRGAEAFF
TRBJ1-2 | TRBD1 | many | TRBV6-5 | TGTGCCAGCACCTCCGCGGGACAGGGTAATGGCTACACCTTC | CASTSAGQGNGYTF
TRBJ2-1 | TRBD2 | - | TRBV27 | TGTGCCAGCAGTTTATCGCTAGCGGGAGTTGGTAATGAGCAGTTCTTC | CASSLSLAGVGNEQFF
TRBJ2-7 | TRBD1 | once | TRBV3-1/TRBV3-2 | TGTGCCAGCAGCCCTGGACAGGTCTTCTACGAGCAGTACTTC | CASSPGQVFYEQYF
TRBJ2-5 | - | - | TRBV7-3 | TGTGCCAGCGGACAGACCCACCAAGAGACCCAGTACTTC | CASGQTHQETQYF
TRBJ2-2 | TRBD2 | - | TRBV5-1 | TGCGCCAGCATCGGGGTAGCGGGAGGAAACACCGGGGAGCTGTTTTTT | CASIGVAGGNTGELFF
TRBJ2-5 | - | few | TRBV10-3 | TGTGCCATCAGTCAGAGGGTGTCCCAAGAGACCCAGTACTTC | CAISQRVSQETQYF
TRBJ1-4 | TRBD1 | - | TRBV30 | TGTGCCTTCTCCCGGGACAGTAACTATGAAAAACTGTTTTTT | CAFSRDSNYEKLFF
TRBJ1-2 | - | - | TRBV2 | TGTGCCAGCTCGAACTTCCGGACACCTGGGCATGGCTACACCTTC | CASSNFRTPGHGYTF